The rows below give T cell receptor beta chains drawn from one sample of a study of blood T cell repertoires in COVID-19. TCRdb keeps only in-frame clones here, not all; method: immunoSEQ multiplex PCR. This table holds under 400,000 clones, more than 75% found once. The sequenced sample consisted of peripheral blood. These TCRs come from a woman under 40 with COVID-19, enrolled during active disease. CDR3s include the opening cysteine and the closing phenylalanine or tryptophan. The order of the fields is CDR3 protein, CDR3 DNA, D gene, clone size, J gene, V gene. The D gene is left open where the match is weak. Size tells how often a clone was seen (once, few, many) or the class of an expanded clone, and some rows leave it out.

CDR3 protein: CASSGDSVNYEQYF
CDR3 DNA: TGTGCCAGTAGCGGGGACTCCGTAAACTACGAGCAGTACTTC
D gene: -
clone size: -
J gene: TRBJ2-7
V gene: TRBV19

CDR3 protein: CASSQVLGATGGAFF
CDR3 DNA: TGCGCCAGCAGCCAGGTACTAGGGGCCACCGGGGGAGCTTTCTTT
D gene: -
clone size: -
J gene: TRBJ1-1
V gene: TRBV4-1

CDR3 protein: CASSGGMGDTQYF
CDR3 DNA: TGTGCCAGCAGTGGGGGGATGGGCGACACGCAGTATTTT
D gene: -
clone size: once
J gene: TRBJ2-3
V gene: TRBV27

CDR3 protein: CASTWGDRGSSPLHF
CDR3 DNA: TGCGCCAGCACCTGGGGGGACAGGGGATCGTCACCCCTCCACTTT
D gene: TRBD1
clone size: -
J gene: TRBJ1-6
V gene: TRBV5-1

CDR3 protein: CASSLGLAGVRETQYF
CDR3 DNA: TGTGCTAGCAGCTTAGGACTAGCGGGAGTAAGGGAGACCCAGTACTTC
D gene: TRBD2
clone size: -
J gene: TRBJ2-5
V gene: TRBV7-7

CDR3 protein: CASSLLGGPLSF
CDR3 DNA: TGTGCCAGCAGCCTCCTAGGGGGTCCCCTCTCCTTC
D gene: -
clone size: -
J gene: TRBJ2-7
V gene: TRBV9

CDR3 protein: CASGRQITDTQYF
CDR3 DNA: TGCGCCAGCGGGAGGCAGATTACAGATACGCAGTATTTT
D gene: -
clone size: -
J gene: TRBJ2-3
V gene: TRBV4-1

CDR3 protein: CASSTSGVSYTF
CDR3 DNA: TGTGCCAGCAGCACCTCAGGGGTCAGCTACACCTTC
D gene: -
clone size: -
J gene: TRBJ1-2
V gene: TRBV11-2

CDR3 protein: CASTGFDRRQTQYF
CDR3 DNA: TGTGCCAGCACAGGTTTTGACAGGCGACAGACCCAGTACTTC
D gene: -
clone size: -
J gene: TRBJ2-5
V gene: TRBV7-9

CDR3 protein: CASSPGGTRNEKLFF
CDR3 DNA: TGCGCCAGCAGCCCAGGGGGGACCCGTAATGAAAAACTGTTTTTT
D gene: TRBD1
clone size: -
J gene: TRBJ1-4
V gene: TRBV5-1

CDR3 protein: CASRAAFRDRGYNEQFF
CDR3 DNA: TGTGCCAGTAGGGCAGCGTTCCGGGACAGGGGGTACAATGAGCAGTTCTTC
D gene: TRBD1
clone size: -
J gene: TRBJ2-1
V gene: TRBV19

CDR3 protein: CAIAQAGVEQYF
CDR3 DNA: TGTGCCATCGCCCAGGCAGGGGTCGAGCAGTACTTC
D gene: -
clone size: -
J gene: TRBJ2-7
V gene: TRBV10-3

CDR3 protein: CASSYSRDRVYEQYF
CDR3 DNA: TGTGCCAGCAGTTACTCACGCGACAGGGTCTACGAGCAGTACTTC
D gene: TRBD1
clone size: -
J gene: TRBJ2-7
V gene: TRBV6-5

CDR3 protein: CASSYFQPGNSPLHF
CDR3 DNA: TGTGCCAGCAGTTACTTCCAGCCAGGGAACTCACCCCTCCACTTT
D gene: -
clone size: -
J gene: TRBJ1-6
V gene: TRBV6-5

CDR3 protein: CASSDPDRGYHNEQFF
CDR3 DNA: TGTGCCAGCAGTGACCCGGACAGGGGCTACCACAATGAGCAGTTCTTC
D gene: TRBD1
clone size: once
J gene: TRBJ2-1
V gene: TRBV6-1